The source of this TCR beta chain is a study of cytomegalovirus exposure and HLA in healthy donors. Germline V gene lookup returns CDR1 MGHDK and CDR2 SYGVNS. V shed 1 base, J shed 4 bases, and the junction held 4 bases outside the gene matches. This CDR3 region has 16 residues. Vbeta (60) and Jbeta (13) primers were used in the PCR. Sequencing was performed with immunoSEQ multiplex PCR; in TCRdb, only in-frame clones are kept and a portion is missing. The sample consists of around 210,000 clones, 75% to 85% of them appearing once. In regard to this clone: The antigen is not known.

Overall study findings and caveats: TCR sequences were mostly rare, though some public TCRs occurred in many donors. In vitro confirmation showed three CMV-associated chains to be CMV antigen specific. In a later analysis, across HLA loci, associated TCR counts were highest for DRB1, lowest for HLA-C. The only immune exposure information that was available was CMV serostatus.

This clonotype was obtained from a male donor in good health and CMV-seropositive. This rearrangement joins TRBV25-1 to TRBJ1-6, with 7 bases identical to TRBD1. Sample: PBMCs. CDR3 protein: CASSEFGTAYNSPLHF. The CDR3 nucleotides read TGTGCCAGCAGTGAATTTGGGACAGCGTATAATTCACCCCTCCACTTT.